This T cell receptor (beta chain) was captured in a study of Ad26.COV2.S vaccination and SARS-CoV-2 variants. Details on this clone: No antigen is known for it.

Libraries were prepared by immunoSEQ multiplex PCR; TCRdb keeps only in-frame clonotypes and omits some of them. Of 330,000 or so clones in the sample, around 90% were seen once. From germline, CDR1 is KGHSH and CDR2 LQKENI. With 2 bases removed from V and 9 bases from J, the gap between germline ends came to 26 bases. This CDR3 region has 18 residues. Treatment: 15 to 20 received Ad26.COV2.S at low or high dose, single or two shots; roughly five received placebo; per-sample allocation not given. Collection of the samples took place on day 63 after the first injection of vaccine or placebo. Boston hosted the donor, who was an adult aged 18-55 years. Study conclusions and caveats: Spike-specific TCR breadth in vaccine recipients exceeded that seen in placebo recipients. Estimates derived from TCR breadth and depth analyses may have underestimated total T cell responses. Reportedly, spike-specific CD8+ and CD4+ T cell responses achieved substantial breadth once vaccination had taken place.

The material was peripheral blood, obtained in a trial of Ad26.COV2.S vaccine versus placebo. The chain uses TRBV18 and TRBJ2-1; D is possibly TRBD1 (6 bases). The sequence came from a person between 18 and 65 years old who received the Ad26.COV2.S COVID-19 vaccine or a placebo. The CDR3 DNA reads TGTGCCAGCTCACCAGTCCCCCCTCTGGCAGGGGAATGGGGTGAGCAGTTCTTC. Translation: CASSPVPPLAGEWGEQFF.